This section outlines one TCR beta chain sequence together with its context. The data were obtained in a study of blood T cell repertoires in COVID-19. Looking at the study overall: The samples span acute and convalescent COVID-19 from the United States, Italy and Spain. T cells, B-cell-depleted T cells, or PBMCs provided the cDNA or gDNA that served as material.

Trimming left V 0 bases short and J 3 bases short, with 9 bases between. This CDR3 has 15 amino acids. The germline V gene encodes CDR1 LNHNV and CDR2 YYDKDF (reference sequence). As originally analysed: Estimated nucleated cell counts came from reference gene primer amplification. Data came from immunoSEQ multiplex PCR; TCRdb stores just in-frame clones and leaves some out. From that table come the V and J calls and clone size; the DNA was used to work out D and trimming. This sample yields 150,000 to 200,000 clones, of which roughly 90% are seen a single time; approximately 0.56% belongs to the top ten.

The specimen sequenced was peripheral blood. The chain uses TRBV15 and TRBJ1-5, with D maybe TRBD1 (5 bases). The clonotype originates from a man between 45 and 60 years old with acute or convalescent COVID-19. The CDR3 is CATSREGLVNQPQHF. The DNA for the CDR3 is TGTGCCACCAGCAGAGAGGGGCTTGTCAATCAGCCCCAGCATTTT.